This is a list of T cell receptor beta chains from one sample in a study of CD8+CD57+ T cells in acquired aplastic anemia. One entry per CDR3 protein results from TCRdb running MiXCR on the reads. The sample contains over 150,000 distinct CDR3 sequences, less than 60% of which appear only once. The specimen sequenced was sorted CD4+, CD8+, or CD8+CD57+ T cells (not recorded which) from PBMCs. These TCRs come from a human donor with aplastic anemia. Both conserved end residues are part of each CDR3. The D gene is left open where the match is weak. Some rows mark clone size as missing; the rest say once, few, many or name a class of expanded clone.

v_call	clone_size	j_call	d_call	cdr3_aa	cdr3_nt
TRBV7-2	NA	TRBJ2-5	TRBD2	CASSWEGETQYF	TGTGCCAGCAGCTGGGAGGGGGAGACCCAGTACTTC
TRBV19	NA	TRBJ1-1	NA	CASSIGDRAEAFF	TGTGCTAGTAGTATTGGCGACCGGGCTGAAGCTTTCTTT
TRBV29-1	NA	TRBJ2-3	NA	CSVEFSAHGYF	TGCAGCGTGGAATTTAGCGCTCACGGGTATTTT
TRBV7-2	NA	TRBJ2-7	TRBD2	CASDGGGPNEQYF	TGTGCCAGCGACGGCGGGGGGCCTAACGAGCAGTACTTC
TRBV27	NA	TRBJ2-5	TRBD1	CASSQYRGRETQYF	TGTGCCAGCAGTCAATACAGGGGGCGAGAGACCCAGTACTTC
TRBV19	many	TRBJ2-3	NA	CASTPGDSSTDTQYF	TGTGCCAGTACCCCCGGCGACAGTAGCACAGATACGCAGTATTTT
TRBV4-1	many	TRBJ2-7	TRBD2	CASSQGEGIDEQYF	TGCGCCAGCAGCCAAGGGGAGGGAATCGACGAGCAGTACTTC
TRBV13	NA	TRBJ2-3	TRBD2	CASPLAGGQRDTQYF	TGTGCCAGCCCCCTAGCGGGGGGGCAGAGAGATACGCAGTATTTT
TRBV7-9	many	TRBJ2-1	TRBD2	CASSSSGNYYNEQFF	TGTGCCAGCAGCTCCAGCGGGAACTATTACAATGAGCAGTTCTTC
TRBV7-9	NA	TRBJ1-2	NA	CASGTDHGYTF	TGTGCCAGCGGGACGGACCATGGCTACACCTTC
TRBV2	many	TRBJ2-1	NA	CASRIQGNEQFF	TGTGCCAGCAGGATACAGGGAAATGAGCAGTTCTTC